A selection of T cell receptor beta chains follows, all from one sample in a study of post-analysis software for immune sequencing data. MiXCR, run by TCRdb on the PCR reads, gives a single entry per CDR3 protein. The sample yields 430,000 or so distinct CDR3 sequences, less than 40% seen once. The sample comprised blood. All receptors derive from a girl aged 2 to 10 with multiple sclerosis. Each CDR3 is given with its conserved first and last residue. The order of the fields is CDR3 protein, CDR3 DNA, J gene, V gene, D gene, clone size. The D gene is left open where the match is weak. Not every row has a clone size; where given, it reads once, few, many or a size class.

CDR3 protein: CASSLAGPETQYF; CDR3 DNA: TGTGCCAGCAGCTTAGCAGGGCCTGAGACCCAGTACTTC; J gene: TRBJ2-5; V gene: TRBV7-9; D gene: NA; clone size: NA
CDR3 protein: CSARDRPALQSGANVLTF; CDR3 DNA: TGCAGTGCTAGGGACAGGCCAGCCTTACAGTCTGGGGCCAACGTCCTGACTTTC; J gene: TRBJ2-6; V gene: TRBV20-1; D gene: TRBD1; clone size: NA
CDR3 protein: CSASPLAALTDTQYF; CDR3 DNA: TGCAGTGCTAGTCCACTAGCGGCCCTCACCGATACGCAGTATTTT; J gene: TRBJ2-3; V gene: TRBV20-1; D gene: TRBD2; clone size: NA
CDR3 protein: CASSDTAGGVEAFF; CDR3 DNA: TGTGCCAGCAGTGACACGGCCGGGGGAGTAGAAGCTTTCTTT; J gene: TRBJ1-1; V gene: TRBV6-2/TRBV6-3; D gene: NA; clone size: NA
CDR3 protein: CATSSRGEVKNIQYF; CDR3 DNA: TGTGCCACCAGCAGCCGGGGAGAGGTCAAAAACATTCAGTACTTC; J gene: TRBJ2-4; V gene: TRBV15; D gene: NA; clone size: NA
CDR3 protein: CSVYGLYTDTQYF; CDR3 DNA: TGCAGCGTTTACGGGCTGTACACAGATACGCAGTATTTT; J gene: TRBJ2-3; V gene: TRBV29-1; D gene: NA; clone size: NA
CDR3 protein: CATSDRDIGSNQPQHF; CDR3 DNA: TGTGCCACCAGTGACCGGGACATTGGTAGCAATCAGCCCCAGCATTTT; J gene: TRBJ1-5; V gene: TRBV24-1; D gene: NA; clone size: few
CDR3 protein: CSAREGVHGYTF; CDR3 DNA: TGCAGTGCTAGAGAGGGCGTCCATGGCTACACCTTC; J gene: TRBJ1-2; V gene: TRBV20-1; D gene: NA; clone size: NA
CDR3 protein: CASRRSGGTHEQYF; CDR3 DNA: TGTGCCAGCAGACGTAGCGGGGGGACCCACGAGCAGTACTTC; J gene: TRBJ2-7; V gene: TRBV28; D gene: TRBD2; clone size: once
CDR3 protein: CAISERGTSGTQYF; CDR3 DNA: TGTGCCATCAGTGAGAGGGGGACTAGCGGGACCCAGTACTTC; J gene: TRBJ2-5; V gene: TRBV10-3; D gene: TRBD2; clone size: NA
CDR3 protein: CSVELREAFF; CDR3 DNA: TGCAGCGTTGAACTCAGGGAAGCTTTCTTT; J gene: TRBJ1-1; V gene: TRBV29-1; D gene: NA; clone size: few
CDR3 protein: CASSPNGGAGTDTQYF; CDR3 DNA: TGTGCCAGCAGTCCGAACGGGGGGGCGGGCACAGATACGCAGTATTTT; J gene: TRBJ2-3; V gene: TRBV12-3/TRBV12-4; D gene: TRBD2; clone size: NA
CDR3 protein: CSALGGAGITEAFF; CDR3 DNA: TGCAGCGCCCTAGGAGGGGCAGGGATCACTGAAGCTTTCTTT; J gene: TRBJ1-1; V gene: TRBV29-1; D gene: NA; clone size: NA
CDR3 protein: CASSLGATGGFYEQYF; CDR3 DNA: TGTGCCAGCAGCTTAGGTGCGACAGGGGGCTTCTACGAGCAGTACTTC; J gene: TRBJ2-7; V gene: TRBV7-8; D gene: TRBD1; clone size: once
CDR3 protein: CASSPGTSGDTQYF; CDR3 DNA: TGTGCCAGCAGTCCTGGGACTAGCGGGGATACGCAGTATTTT; J gene: TRBJ2-3; V gene: TRBV27; D gene: TRBD2; clone size: NA
CDR3 protein: CSVGGGLARREQFF; CDR3 DNA: TGCAGCGTTGGGGGTGGGCTAGCTCGCCGTGAGCAGTTCTTC; J gene: TRBJ2-1; V gene: TRBV29-1; D gene: NA; clone size: NA
CDR3 protein: CSVDFAGSIYEQFF; CDR3 DNA: TGCAGCGTTGACTTCGCCGGGAGTATCTATGAGCAGTTCTTC; J gene: TRBJ2-1; V gene: TRBV29-1; D gene: NA; clone size: NA
CDR3 protein: CTSNRQGSVPQHF; CDR3 DNA: TGTACCAGCAACCGACAGGGATCAGTTCCCCAGCATTTT; J gene: TRBJ1-5; V gene: TRBV12-3/TRBV12-4; D gene: TRBD1; clone size: NA
CDR3 protein: CSVGPRLQNASYEQYF; CDR3 DNA: TGCAGCGTTGGCCCCCGTCTGCAAAACGCCTCCTACGAGCAGTACTTC; J gene: TRBJ2-7; V gene: TRBV29-1; D gene: NA; clone size: NA
CDR3 protein: CASSLVVASGMYEQYF; CDR3 DNA: TGTGCCAGCAGCTTAGTTGTGGCTAGCGGCATGTACGAGCAGTACTTC; J gene: TRBJ2-7; V gene: TRBV7-8; D gene: TRBD2; clone size: NA
CDR3 protein: CASSPLRGRAGVQETQYF; CDR3 DNA: TGTGCCAGCAGCCCTTTAAGGGGTCGAGCGGGGGTTCAAGAGACCCAGTACTTC; J gene: TRBJ2-5; V gene: TRBV7-9; D gene: TRBD2; clone size: few
CDR3 protein: CASRGGVSNQPQHF; CDR3 DNA: TGTGCCAGCAGGGGGGGGGTTAGCAATCAGCCCCAGCATTTT; J gene: TRBJ1-5; V gene: TRBV28; D gene: NA; clone size: few
CDR3 protein: CASSFGGRLETQYF; CDR3 DNA: TGTGCCAGCAGCTTTGGAGGGAGATTGGAGACCCAGTACTTC; J gene: TRBJ2-5; V gene: TRBV7-3; D gene: NA; clone size: few
CDR3 protein: CSVEDHSTEAFF; CDR3 DNA: TGCAGCGTTGAAGATCACTCCACTGAAGCTTTCTTT; J gene: TRBJ1-1; V gene: TRBV29-1; D gene: NA; clone size: NA
CDR3 protein: CASSQDRAGISTDTQYF; CDR3 DNA: TGTGCCAGCAGCCAAGATAGAGCGGGAATTAGCACAGATACGCAGTATTTT; J gene: TRBJ2-3; V gene: TRBV4-2; D gene: TRBD2; clone size: NA
CDR3 protein: CASSTPFKPQGGQETQYF; CDR3 DNA: TGTGCCAGCTCAACGCCCTTCAAACCCCAGGGGGGTCAAGAGACCCAGTACTTC; J gene: TRBJ2-5; V gene: TRBV28; D gene: NA; clone size: NA
CDR3 protein: CATSTGKWSDSTDTQYF; CDR3 DNA: TGTGCCACCAGCACCGGAAAATGGTCAGATAGCACAGATACGCAGTATTTT; J gene: TRBJ2-3; V gene: TRBV15; D gene: NA; clone size: few
CDR3 protein: CSVDLGPRGQLSPNEQFF; CDR3 DNA: TGCAGCGTTGATTTAGGCCCCCGCGGACAGTTATCCCCCAATGAGCAGTTCTTC; J gene: TRBJ2-1; V gene: TRBV29-1; D gene: NA; clone size: NA